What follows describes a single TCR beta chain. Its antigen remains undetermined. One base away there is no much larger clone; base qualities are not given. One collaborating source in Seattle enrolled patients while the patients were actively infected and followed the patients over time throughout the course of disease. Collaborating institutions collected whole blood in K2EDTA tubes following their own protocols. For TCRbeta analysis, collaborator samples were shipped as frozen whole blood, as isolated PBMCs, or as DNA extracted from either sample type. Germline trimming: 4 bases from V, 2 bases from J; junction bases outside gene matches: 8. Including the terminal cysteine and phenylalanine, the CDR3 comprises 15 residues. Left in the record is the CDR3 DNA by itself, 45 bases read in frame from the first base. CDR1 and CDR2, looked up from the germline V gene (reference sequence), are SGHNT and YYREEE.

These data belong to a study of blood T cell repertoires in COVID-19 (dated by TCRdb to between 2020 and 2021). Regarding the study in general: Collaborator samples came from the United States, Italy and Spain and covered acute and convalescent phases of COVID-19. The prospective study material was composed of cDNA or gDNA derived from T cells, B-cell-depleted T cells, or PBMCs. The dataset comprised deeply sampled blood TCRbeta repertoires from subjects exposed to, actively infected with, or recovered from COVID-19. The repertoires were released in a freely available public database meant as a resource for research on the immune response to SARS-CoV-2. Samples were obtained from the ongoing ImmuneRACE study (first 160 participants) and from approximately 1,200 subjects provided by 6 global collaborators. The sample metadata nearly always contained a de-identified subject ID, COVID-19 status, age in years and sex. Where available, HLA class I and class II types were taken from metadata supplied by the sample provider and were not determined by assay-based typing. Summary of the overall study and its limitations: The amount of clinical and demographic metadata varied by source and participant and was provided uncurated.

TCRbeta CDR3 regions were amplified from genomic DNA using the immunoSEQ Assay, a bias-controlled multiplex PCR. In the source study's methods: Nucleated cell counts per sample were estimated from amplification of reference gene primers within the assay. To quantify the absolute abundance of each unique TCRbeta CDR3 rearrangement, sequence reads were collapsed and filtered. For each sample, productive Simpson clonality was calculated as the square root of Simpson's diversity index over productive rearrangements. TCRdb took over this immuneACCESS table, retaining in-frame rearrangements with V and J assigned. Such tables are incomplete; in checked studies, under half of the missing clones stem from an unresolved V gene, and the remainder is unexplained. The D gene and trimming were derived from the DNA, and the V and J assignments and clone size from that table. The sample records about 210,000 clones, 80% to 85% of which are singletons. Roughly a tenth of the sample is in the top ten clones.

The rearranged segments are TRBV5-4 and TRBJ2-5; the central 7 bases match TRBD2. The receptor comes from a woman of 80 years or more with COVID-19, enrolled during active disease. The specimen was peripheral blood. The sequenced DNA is TGTGCCAGCAGCGGGGCTAGCGGACCTCAAGAGACCCAGTACTTC. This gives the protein CASSGASGPQETQYF.